One and the same sample provided the 14 T cell receptor beta chains below, sequenced in a study of blood T cell repertoires in COVID-19. Assay: immunoSEQ multiplex PCR; the TCRdb copy retains only in-frame clones and omits some. Found here are around 250,000 clones, around 81% of them singletons; the top ten hold around 3.7%. The sequencing input was PBMCs or T cells enriched from blood (not recorded which). The receptor source for this set is a man aged 45-65 years who had recovered from COVID-19.

The chain joins TRBV2 to TRBJ2-4, with 9 bases aligning to TRBD1. V lost 4 bases, J lost 3 bases, and 4 bases stayed unmatched. The length of the CDR3 is 15 residues. Per the germline V gene, CDR1 is SNHLY and CDR2 is FYNNEI. The chain's CDR3 is CASSARGQGKNIQYF. The CDR3, as DNA: TGTGCCAGCAGTGCCAGGGGACAGGGCAAAAACATTCAGTACTTC.

The chain uses TRBV6-2 or TRBV6-3 and TRBJ1-2; TRBD1 matches at 10 bases. V shed 2 bases and J 2 bases; nucleotides not matched to a gene: 5. Germline CDR1 is MNHEY and CDR2 is SVGEGT. This CDR3 has 16 residues. CDR3 coding DNA: TGTGCCAGCAGTTACGGGACAGGGGTATCGAACTATGGCTACACCTTC. This sequence encodes CASSYGTGVSNYGYTF.

This clone appeared a single time. This sequence joins TRBV4-3 and TRBJ1-5, with D perhaps matching TRBD1 (6 bases). The V end lost 5 bases, the J end lost 6 bases, and 14 bases lay between the germline ends. CDR3 length: 14 residues. The germline gives CDR1 LGHNA, CDR2 YSLEER. CDR3 region: CASSFFPGVQPQHF. CDR3 bases: TGCGCCAGCAGCTTTTTCCCAGGGGTTCAGCCCCAGCATTTT.

This clone has more than one count but fewer than ten. CDR3 sequence reads: CAISFGTSGYEQYF. DNA for the CDR3: TGTGCCATCAGTTTCGGGACTAGCGGTTACGAGCAGTACTTC. The chain combines TRBV10-3 with TRBJ2-7; 11 bases are shared with TRBD2. J gave up 4 bases and V 5 bases, and 4 bases lay outside the gene matches. The CDR3 sequence is 14 residues long. Germline V lookup: CDR1 ENHRY, CDR2 SYGVKD.

This chain's CDR3 is CASRAQDRGLSGELFF. The CDR3 DNA reads as TGTGCCAGTCGAGCCCAGGACAGGGGGCTGAGCGGGGAGCTGTTTTTT. The gene calls are TRBV19 and TRBJ2-2; the match to TRBD1 covers 11 bases. The germline V gene has CDR1 LNHDA and CDR2 SQIVND (reference sequence). V gave up 8 bases and J gave up 7 bases; unmatched junction bases: 12. CDR3 size: 16 residues.

This clone was seen more than once but under ten times. V gene TRBV10-1 combines with J gene TRBJ2-2, with a tentative D call TRBD1 (5 bases). Germline-derived CDR1 and CDR2 are WNHNN and SYGVQD (reference sequence). The CDR3 spans 13 residues. V lost 7 bases and J lost 5, with 11 bases in between. The CDR3 DNA sequence: TGCGCCAGCACAGGGCAGGCTACCGGGGAGCTGTTTTTT. Translating it yields CASTGQATGELFF.

The rearrangement joins TRBV3-1 (or the pseudogene TRBV3-2) to TRBJ2-1; 8 bases line up with TRBD2. V was pared by 4 bases and J by 6 bases, with 5 bases of the junction left unmatched. This CDR3 has 14 amino acids. The germline gives CDR1 LGHDT, CDR2 YNNKEL (reference sequence). CDR3 sequence reads: CASSLSGVRNEQFF. CDR3 nucleotide sequence: TGTGCCAGCAGCCTTAGCGGGGTCCGCAATGAGCAGTTCTTC.

This chain links TRBV24-1 with TRBJ2-2, with D tentatively TRBD2 (5 bases). Germline loops: CDR1 KGHDR, CDR2 SFDVKD. V was trimmed by 3 bases and J by 3 bases, leaving 10 bases between them. The CDR3 is made up of 15 amino acids. In DNA, the CDR3 is TGTGCCACCAGTGATCCCAGCGGATACACCGGGGAGCTGTTTTTT. Residues: CATSDPSGYTGELFF.

The V and J genes are TRBV5-4 and TRBJ2-2; D gene uncertain. CDR1 SGHNT and CDR2 YYREEE come from the germline V gene (reference sequence). This CDR3 contains 17 residues. V was pared by 1 base and J by 0 bases, with 13 bases between. The CDR3 coding sequence is TGTGCCAGCAGCTTGAGTGGGCAGTTCGCGAACACCGGGGAGCTGTTTTTT. It specifies CASSLSGQFANTGELFF.

The rearrangement links TRBV5-6 to TRBJ2-4; no reliable D call. CDR3 size: 14 residues. CDR1 and CDR2 from the germline V gene are SGHDT and YYEEEE. Trimming removed 3 bases at V and 0 bases at J, with 7 bases between. DNA of the CDR3: TGTGCCAGCAGCTCAGGTGGAGCCAAAAACATTCAGTACTTC. This translates into CASSSGGAKNIQYF.

The rearrangement links TRBV28 to TRBJ1-4, with 9 nucleotides matching TRBD1. The CDR3 runs to 18 residues. V lost 2 bases and J lost 2; bases outside the gene matches: 9. CDR1 and CDR2 from the germline V gene are MDHEN and SYDVKM. CDR3: CASSLGTGSRSTNEKLFF. The CDR3 DNA sequence: TGTGCCAGCAGTTTAGGGACAGGGTCCCGTTCGACTAATGAAAAACTGTTTTTT.

The chain employs TRBV3-1 (or the pseudogene TRBV3-2) and TRBJ1-1; 9 positions agree with TRBD1. Per germline, CDR1 LGHDT and CDR2 YNNKEL (reference sequence). The CDR3 sequence is 16 residues long. The J segment lost 5 bases and the V segment lost 4 bases, leaving 11 bases of the junction unmatched. The CDR3 reads CASSRSAGTGLTEAFF. Here the CDR3 DNA reads TGTGCCAGCAGCCGATCAGCTGGGACAGGGTTGACTGAAGCTTTCTTT.

This clone was seen ten or more times. The gene calls are TRBV6-1 and TRBJ2-3; 8 bases fit TRBD2. Per the germline V gene, CDR1 is MNHNS and CDR2 is SASEGT. With V trimmed by 2 bases and J by 4 bases, 5 bases remained unmatched. CDR3 length: 15 amino acids. The CDR3 is CASSEYRGGPDTQYF. As DNA, the CDR3 is TGTGCCAGCAGTGAATATCGGGGGGGGCCAGATACGCAGTATTTT.

V and J are TRBV2 and TRBJ1-5; D might be TRBD1 (6 bases). Deletions cut 7 bases from V and 2 bases from J, with 12 bases between. Germline CDR1 and CDR2: SNHLY and FYNNEI. The CDR3 is 14 amino acids. CDR3 sequence (DNA): TGTGCCAGCAAAGAACAGGGTGGCAATCAGCCCCAGCATTTT. Its translation is CASKEQGGNQPQHF.